The next 5 T cell receptor beta chains were all read from a single sample in a study of shared clonotypes between healthy human individuals. Sequencing was performed with immunoSEQ multiplex PCR; in TCRdb, only in-frame clones are kept and a portion is missing. The sample comprises roughly 2.5 million clones, approximately 92% of which are singletons, and roughly 0.15% rests with the top ten. Specimen: naive CD4+ T cells sorted from blood. Documented subset: CD45RA+ positively selected. Receptors originate from a man between 18 and 29 years old in good health.

This clone was found a few times. The J gene is TRBJ1-1, the V gene TRBV28; D is possibly TRBD1 (6 bases). With 5 bases removed from V and 1 base from J, the gap between germline ends came to 8 bases. The CDR3 is 13 residues long. Germline CDR1 is MDHEN and CDR2 is SYDVKM. CDR3 nucleotides: TGTGCCAGCAGTCCACAGGGGAACACTGAAGCTTTCTTT. Encoded protein: CASSPQGNTEAFF.

J is TRBJ2-5 and V is TRBV6-5, with D possibly called TRBD1 or TRBD2 (6 bases each). The V gene lost 6 bases and the J gene lost 3 bases, with 14 bases spanning the gap. CDR3 length: 14 residues. Germline V gene data show CDR1 as MNHEY and CDR2 as SVGAGI. In DNA, the CDR3 is TGTGCCAGCAGACGCGGGACACTGAAAGAGACCCAGTACTTC. It encodes CASRRGTLKETQYF.

V is TRBV7-9 and J is TRBJ2-3, with 9 bases fitting TRBD1. The CDR3 sequence is 15 residues long. V lost 5 bases to trimming and J lost 3 bases; unmatched junction nucleotides: 6. Germline assignment: CDR1 SEHNR and CDR2 FQNEAQ (reference sequence). Written as DNA, the CDR3 is TGTGCCAGCAGCCTACGGACAGGGGTAACAGATACGCAGTATTTT. This sequence encodes CASSLRTGVTDTQYF.

The rearrangement links TRBV6-5 to TRBJ2-1; no clear D. The CDR3 loop spans 11 amino acids. Between the trimmed V and J ends, which lost 6 bases and 5 bases, there was a span of 5 bases. CDR1 and CDR2 from the germline V gene are MNHEY and SVGAGI. The CDR3 DNA is TGTGCCAGCAGCCAAAACAATGAGCAGTTCTTC. Encoded protein: CASSQNNEQFF.

V gene TRBV10-3 combines with J gene TRBJ1-5, with 7 bases aligning to TRBD1. V shed 2 bases, J shed 3 bases, and the junction held 4 bases outside the gene matches. There are 15 residues in the CDR3. Per the germline V gene, CDR1 is ENHRY and CDR2 is SYGVKD. CDR3 protein: CAISEGGTDNQPQHF. CDR3 coding DNA: TGTGCCATCAGTGAGGGGGGGACAGACAATCAGCCCCAGCATTTT.